This entry is about one T cell receptor (beta chain). A Seattle source enrolled patients during active infection and followed them longitudinally. This entry belongs to a study of blood T cell repertoires in COVID-19. Study information: The United States, Italy and Spain were the sources of the acute and convalescent COVID-19 samples. Nucleic acid was either cDNA or gDNA, and it came from T cells, B-cell-depleted T cells, or PBMCs.

As originally analysed: Reference gene primers were amplified, and this amplification served to estimate nucleated cell counts. Some clones are missing from TCRdb's copy, which holds only in-frame ones; the method was immunoSEQ multiplex PCR. V, J and clone size were drawn from that table, and D and trimming were deduced from the DNA. The data contain around 400,000 clones, more than 75% of them seen just once; the ten biggest clones take up around 9.3%. The CDR3 contains 15 residues. Germline CDR1 is SGHNT and CDR2 is YYREEE (reference sequence). Trimming removed 2 bases at V and 4 bases at J, with 13 bases between.

The chain combines TRBV5-4 with TRBJ2-1; TRBD1 is a possible D gene (7 bases). The sample comprised peripheral blood. This receptor was taken from a woman aged 25 to 39 with COVID-19, enrolled during active disease. The CDR3: CASSLGGTAYNEQFF. The CDR3 nucleotides are TGTGCCAGCAGCTTAGGCGGGACAGCTTACAATGAGCAGTTCTTC.